These T cell receptor beta chains were read from a single sample in a study of T cell responses to AZD1222 COVID-19 vaccine. TCRdb keeps only in-frame clones here, not all; method: immunoSEQ multiplex PCR. The sample consists of approximately 120,000 clones, 75% to 90% of them appearing once. The material was peripheral blood, obtained 28 days after the second AZD1222 dose. Source of these receptors: an adult who received the AZD1222 COVID-19 vaccine. The CDR3 runs from the conserved cysteine through the conserved F or W. The D gene is left open where the match is weak. Not every row has a clone size; where given, it reads once, few, many or a size class.

J gene,V gene,D gene,clone size,CDR3 protein,CDR3 DNA
TRBJ1-4,TRBV30,NA,NA,CAWTALRGPNEKLFF,TGTGCCTGGACCGCCCTGAGGGGACCTAATGAAAAACTGTTTTTT
TRBJ1-5,TRBV30,NA,once,CAWSGRNQPQHF,TGTGCCTGGAGTGGCAGGAATCAGCCCCAGCATTTT
TRBJ1-1,TRBV7-2,TRBD1,once,CASSLGGTGHTEAFF,TGTGCCAGCAGCTTAGGGGGGACAGGGCACACTGAAGCTTTCTTT
TRBJ1-3,TRBV29-1,NA,NA,CSVLLVNTIYF,TGCAGCGTATTGCTGGTAAACACCATATATTTT
TRBJ2-5,TRBV3-1/TRBV3-2,TRBD2,NA,CASSHPTPGLEDETQYF,TGTGCCAGCAGCCATCCAACCCCGGGACTAGAGGATGAGACCCAGTACTTC
TRBJ1-2,TRBV4-1,TRBD1,NA,CASSQDGYHLQGNYGYTF,TGCGCCAGCAGCCAAGATGGTTACCATCTACAGGGGAACTATGGCTACACCTTC
TRBJ1-5,TRBV7-2,NA,NA,CASSLQGGGNQPQHF,TGTGCCAGCAGCTTGCAGGGCGGGGGCAATCAGCCCCAGCATTTT
TRBJ2-2,TRBV5-6,NA,NA,CASSPIQDKPRNTGELFF,TGTGCCAGCAGTCCGATCCAGGACAAACCAAGGAACACCGGGGAGCTGTTTTTT
TRBJ1-4,TRBV28,NA,few,CASSLPTAFLTYEKLFF,TGTGCCAGCAGTTTACCGACAGCCTTCCTGACGTATGAAAAACTGTTTTTT
TRBJ1-6,TRBV6-5,TRBD1,NA,CASRRDRVYSPLHF,TGTGCCAGCAGGAGGGACAGGGTGTACTCACCCCTCCACTTT
TRBJ2-5,TRBV7-9,NA,NA,CASSDLGSERKTQYF,TGTGCCAGCAGCGACCTAGGTAGTGAACGGAAGACCCAGTACTTC
TRBJ2-3,TRBV7-6,NA,NA,CASSANLRGIDTQYF,TGTGCCAGCAGCGCCAATCTTCGGGGTATAGATACGCAGTATTTT
TRBJ2-2,TRBV18,NA,NA,CASSPPYVTGELFF,TGTGCCAGCTCACCACCGTACGTAACCGGGGAGCTGTTTTTT
TRBJ2-1,TRBV29-1,TRBD2,once,CSVISGGRLQRSYNEQFF,TGCAGCGTCATTAGCGGGGGGCGACTCCAACGCTCCTACAATGAGCAGTTCTTC
TRBJ2-2,TRBV12-3/TRBV12-4,NA,few,CASSLSGPGELFF,TGTGCCAGCAGTTTATCAGGGCCCGGGGAGCTGTTTTTT
TRBJ2-7,TRBV9,NA,NA,CASSVGARTYEQYF,TGTGCCAGCAGCGTAGGAGCCAGAACCTACGAGCAGTACTTC
TRBJ2-4,TRBV7-2,TRBD1,NA,CASSRTGTGPKNIQYF,TGTGCCAGCAGCCGGACCGGGACAGGGCCCAAAAACATTCAGTACTTC
TRBJ2-1,TRBV7-2,TRBD1,NA,CASSLGRQGSNEQFF,TGTGCCAGCAGCCTCGGCCGACAGGGGAGCAATGAGCAGTTCTTC